These 20 T cell receptor beta chains share one sample of origin, sequenced in a study of T cell responses to AZD1222 COVID-19 vaccine. The data were produced by immunoSEQ multiplex PCR, yet TCRdb's version contains in-frame clones alone and is incomplete. The sample carries about 97,000 clones, roughly 84% recorded once. This material consisted of peripheral blood, taken on day 0 of AZD1222 vaccination. Receptors were obtained from an adult in good health.

The DNA of the CDR3 is TGTGCCAGTAGTACCCCCCAAGGTTTCGGTAATTCACCCCTCCACTTT. Translation gives CASSTPQGFGNSPLHF. The chain recombines TRBV19 with TRBJ1-6; D ambiguous. The CDR3 is 16 residues long. CDR1 is LNHDA and CDR2 is SQIVND in the germline V gene (reference sequence). The V and J ends lost 4 bases and 6 bases respectively, with 16 bases between them.

V usage is TRBV28 and J usage is TRBJ1-2, with D perhaps matching TRBD1 (6 bases). V dropped 2 bases and J dropped 4 bases, with 8 bases sitting between them. Germline lookup yields CDR1 MDHEN and CDR2 SYDVKM. The CDR3 sequence is 13 residues long. The CDR3 here is CASSLQTGYGYTF. CDR3 sequence (DNA): TGTGCCAGCAGTTTACAGACAGGCTATGGCTACACCTTC.

This chain uses TRBV10-3 with TRBJ2-5; perhaps TRBD1 as D (6 bases). CDR3 size: 11 residues. Germline V CDR1 and CDR2: ENHRY, SYGVKD. V lost 9 bases and J lost 3, with 8 bases in between. The CDR3 spells CAIRQEETQYF. The DNA of the CDR3 is TGTGCCATTCGACAGGAAGAGACCCAGTACTTC.

Regarding this clone: Distinct nucleotide sequences in the sample also encode this CDR3. The chain uses TRBV3-1 (or the pseudogene TRBV3-2) and TRBJ2-5; D is undetermined. The CDR3 covers 12 residues. V was clipped by 1 base and J by 5 bases, with 5 bases between them. The germline CDR1 and CDR2 sequences are LGHDT and YNNKEL (reference sequence). CDR3 amino acids: CASSQVQETQYF. In DNA form, the CDR3 reads TGTGCCAGCAGCCAAGTTCAGGAGACCCAGTACTTC.

The chain recombines TRBV7-8 with TRBJ1-2; D is unclear. The CDR3 consists of 13 residues. V was cut by 3 bases and J by 7 bases, with 12 bases left in between. Germline V lookup: CDR1 SGHVS, CDR2 FQNEAQ. The CDR3 region is CASSLPGVGGYTF. The DNA for the CDR3 is TGTGCCAGCAGCTTGCCCGGGGTGGGTGGCTACACCTTC.

The sample holds one count of this clone. The rearrangement links TRBV21-1 to TRBJ1-2; the D call in the table, TRBD1, was not verified against the DNA. TRBV21-1 is described as a pseudogene. This CDR3 is built from 13 residues. CDR3 nucleotides: TGTGCCAGCAGCAAAGGGGGGACAGGTGGCTACACCTTC. Protein sequence: CASSKGGTGGYTF.

This chain uses TRBV7-2 with TRBJ1-2; D may be TRBD1 (5 bases). V was pared by 11 bases and J by 0 bases, with 19 bases between. Germline V gene lookup returns CDR1 SGHTA and CDR2 FQGNSA. The CDR3 spans 15 residues. For the CDR3, the DNA is TGTGCCGGGGGATACTTGGGAGGACCTAACTATGGCTACACCTTC. It codes for CAGGYLGGPNYGYTF.

In this sample, this clone turned up many times. The CDR3 region has the DNA TGTGCCAGCAAAAAACAACAGGGATCATACGAGCAGTACTTC. This translates into CASKKQQGSYEQYF. The chain employs TRBV6-6 and TRBJ2-7, with D maybe TRBD1 (6 bases). Trimming took off 7 bases at V and 4 bases at J, with 17 bases between the two ends. Germline CDR1 is MNHNY and CDR2 is SVGAGI (reference sequence). The CDR3 runs to 14 residues.

CDR3 in amino acids: CASSMSENTIYF. The CDR3 bases are TGTGCCAGTAGTATGAGTGAAAACACCATATATTTT. This chain joins TRBV19 and TRBJ1-3; D unresolved. This CDR3 has 12 amino acids. Germline V lookup: CDR1 LNHDA, CDR2 SQIVND (reference sequence). V was trimmed by 3 bases and J by 6 bases, leaving 6 bases between them.

This chain uses TRBV28 with TRBJ1-2, with 7 bases matching TRBD1. This CDR3 is built from 16 residues. V lost 3 bases, J lost 3 bases, and 10 bases stayed unmatched. The V gene's germline CDR1 is MDHEN and CDR2 SYDVKM. CDR3 loop: CASSLAATGKDYGYTF. The CDR3 DNA is TGTGCCAGCAGTTTGGCCGCGACAGGGAAGGACTATGGCTACACCTTC.

The gene calls are TRBV6-5 and TRBJ1-1; the D is unclear. Germline V gene lookup returns CDR1 MNHEY and CDR2 SVGAGI. Trimming took off 5 bases at V and 1 base at J, with 8 bases between the two ends. CDR3 length: 13 amino acids. CDR3 residues: CASSRQENTEAFF. CDR3 sequence (DNA): TGTGCCAGCAGTCGACAAGAGAACACTGAAGCTTTCTTT.

V and J are TRBV6-2 or TRBV6-3 and TRBJ2-3; 7 nucleotides match TRBD2. Germline V lookup: CDR1 MNHEY, CDR2 SVGEGT. This CDR3 has 14 residues. Germline trimming cut 5 bases from V and 5 bases from J; bases unmatched to any gene: 7. CDR3 region: CASSLRLAGDTQYF. The CDR3 DNA is TGTGCCAGCAGTCTTCGACTAGCAGGAGATACGCAGTATTTT.

This clone was picked up many times. The J gene is TRBJ2-7, the V gene TRBV5-5, with unresolved D. With 0 bases removed from V and 4 bases from J, the gap between germline ends came to 8 bases. Germline assignment: CDR1 SGHKS and CDR2 YYEKEE (reference sequence). This CDR3 region has 13 residues. The CDR3 coding sequence is TGTGCCAGCAGCTTGGAGGTCGTATACGAGCAGTACGTC. Translated, it gives CASSLEVVYEQYV.

This sequence joins TRBV7-2 and TRBJ2-4, with 8 nucleotides matching TRBD1. Germline CDR1 is SGHTA and CDR2 is FQGNSA. This CDR3 spans 13 amino acids. V shed 5 bases, J shed 8 bases, and the junction held 5 bases outside the gene matches. The CDR3, as DNA: TGTGCCAGCAGCCTAGGGACAGGAGACATTCAGTACTTC. The encoded protein is CASSLGTGDIQYF.

V usage is TRBV11-1 and J usage is TRBJ1-1; tentatively, D is TRBD1 (6 bases). The V gene's germline CDR1 is SGHAT and CDR2 FQDESV (reference sequence). The CDR3 runs to 13 residues. The V end was cut by 3 bases, the J end by 2 bases, with 7 bases between. In DNA form, the CDR3 reads TGTGCCAGCAGCTTCAGGGGAAACACTGAAGCTTTCTTT. This codes for CASSFRGNTEAFF. Combining the CDR3 with reference TRBV11-1 and TRBJ1-1 gives the whole variable domain EAEVAQSPRYKITEKSQAVAFWCDPISGHATLYWYRQILGQGPELLVQFQDESVVDDSQLPKDRFSAERLKGVDSTLKIQPAELGDSAMYLCASSFRGNTEAFFGQGTRLTVV.

This chain joins TRBV6-2 or TRBV6-3 and TRBJ1-5; D remains ambiguous. CDR1 and CDR2 (germline): MNHEY, SVGEGT. The V and J ends lost 6 bases and 4 bases respectively, with 13 bases between them. The CDR3 length is 14 residues. CDR3 in amino acids: CASSRSGVNQPQHF. CDR3 nucleotide sequence: TGTGCCAGCAGCCGAAGCGGGGTAAATCAGCCCCAGCATTTT.

The chain recombines TRBV10-1 with TRBJ2-5, with a weak D call TRBD2 (6 bases). Between the trimmed V and J ends, which lost 3 bases and 8 bases, there was a span of 16 bases. This CDR3 region has 14 residues. CDR1 WNHNN and CDR2 SYGVQD come from the germline V gene (reference sequence). CDR3 sequence reads: CASSEERARVTQYF. The CDR3 coding sequence is TGCGCCAGCAGTGAAGAGCGGGCCCGAGTTACCCAGTACTTC.

The chain joins TRBV11-2 to TRBJ1-2; no definite D call. V lost 5 bases and J 2 bases, leaving 15 bases between the germline ends. This CDR3 contains 15 residues. CDR1 is SGHAT and CDR2 is FQNNGV in the germline V gene. In DNA, the CDR3 is TGTGCCAGCAGCCGGACGGAGTCGGTAAACTATGGCTACACCTTC. Translation: CASSRTESVNYGYTF.

The chain combines TRBV7-3 with TRBJ2-3; D remains ambiguous. V was shortened by 11 bases and J by 0 bases, with 9 bases between the two germline ends. The germline V gene has CDR1 SGHTA and CDR2 FQGTGA. CDR3 length equals 12 residues. This CDR3 is CAARASTDTQYF. The CDR3 DNA sequence: TGTGCCGCTCGTGCTAGCACAGATACGCAGTATTTT.

The rearrangement uses TRBV12-3 or TRBV12-4 and TRBJ2-1, with a weak D call TRBD1 (6 bases). The V and J ends lost 3 bases and 7 bases respectively, with 10 bases between them. The CDR3 runs 13 residues. In DNA, the CDR3 is TGTGCCAGCAGTTTCCACGACAGGAATGAGCAGTTCTTC. It encodes CASSFHDRNEQFF.